These T cell receptor beta chains were read from a single sample in a study of CXCR3-negative and CXCR3-positive naive CD8 T cells. TCRdb reprocessed the 5' RACE reads; each CDR3 protein has one entry and no DNA is given. The sample spans several thousand distinct CDR3 sequences; the ten largest clones claim 1% to 1.4%. Sequenced input: naive CXCR3- CD8+ T cells from blood. The receptor set was obtained from a human donor in good health. Some clones in this sample may be carry-over from other donors' samples. The CDR3 runs from the conserved cysteine through the conserved F or W. The size of a clone is reported for some rows only, either as once, few or many, or as a class for expanded clones.

J gene | V gene | clone size | CDR3 protein
TRBJ1-6 | TRBV2 | . | CASSGGDSPGTGSPLHF
TRBJ2-7 | TRBV20-1 | medium-sized | CSAMELSGYEQYF
TRBJ2-3 | TRBV29-1 | . | CSVDHGEAPIRTDTQYF
TRBJ2-1 | TRBV6-5 | medium-sized | CASSPSSGFPEQFF
TRBJ2-3 | TRBV7-7 | . | CASSFSLGDTDTQYF
TRBJ2-1 | TRBV5-1 | medium-sized | CASSRTSGPNEQFF
TRBJ1-1 | TRBV29-1 | . | CSVGPTGIFAEAFF
TRBJ1-1 | TRBV7-9 | medium-sized | CASSYLGPEAFF
TRBJ2-7 | TRBV29-1 | . | CSVGLGSPYEQYF
TRBJ2-7 | TRBV10-3 | medium-sized | CAINPGSSEASYEQYF
TRBJ2-1 | TRBV14 | medium-sized | CASSQDWLGDMGYNEQFF
TRBJ1-1 | TRBV2 | medium-sized | CASRLQGGVGISTEAFF
TRBJ1-1 | TRBV7-9 | medium-sized | CASSPRAGGGLISTEAFF
TRBJ1-2 | TRBV4-2 | medium-sized | CASSQESSSYGYTF
TRBJ2-1 | TRBV29-1 | medium-sized | CSVVLIAGLDNEQFF
TRBJ2-7 | TRBV20-1 | medium-sized | CSARGTSGNEYEQYF
TRBJ2-3 | TRBV7-9 | . | CASVNSRGVDTDTQYF
TRBJ2-5 | TRBV4-3 | medium-sized | CASSQEWTSLETQYF
TRBJ2-5 | TRBV4-1 | . | CASSQDPGTETQYF
TRBJ2-7 | TRBV28 | medium-sized | CASSLPQGRYEQYF
TRBJ2-7 | TRBV29-1 | . | CSAQGGYTYEQYF
TRBJ1-1 | TRBV29-1 | medium-sized | CSVEDRGPAPEAFF
TRBJ2-7 | TRBV29-1 | medium-sized | CSVESLAGAYEQYF
TRBJ2-1 | TRBV29-1 | . | CSVTTGSYNEQFF
TRBJ1-4 | TRBV7-9 | . | CASSHYGQTPNEKLFF
TRBJ1-1 | TRBV6-2/TRBV6-3 | . | CASIRRLGTEAFF
TRBJ2-1 | TRBV19 | . | CASSSGSSYNEQFF
TRBJ2-2 | TRBV9 | . | CASSVGGGAEELFF
TRBJ1-5 | TRBV2 | medium-sized | CASSSRGTGGNQPQHF
TRBJ2-7 | TRBV19 | . | CASSSGTGFSYEQYF
TRBJ2-7 | TRBV25-1 | . | CASTEGQNYEQYF
TRBJ2-2 | TRBV5-1 | . | CASSLQGYGRANTGELFF
TRBJ2-7 | TRBV7-9 | medium-sized | CASSPDLGQGPYEQYF
TRBJ1-1 | TRBV7-9 | . | CASSSTPTGPNTEAFF
TRBJ1-1 | TRBV29-1 | medium-sized | CSAPATGSDQNEAFF
TRBJ2-2 | TRBV6-5 | . | CASSYIATLAGELFF
TRBJ2-1 | TRBV15 | . | CATSVEGEGVDNEQFF
TRBJ2-2 | TRBV29-1 | . | CSAGDRPSGELFF
TRBJ1-2 | TRBV12-3/TRBV12-4 | medium-sized | CASSFGTAYGYTF
TRBJ2-3 | TRBV29-1 | . | CSVLVGQNFPDTQYF
TRBJ2-7 | TRBV6-2/TRBV6-3 | . | CASSPGKSIDEQYF
TRBJ2-1 | TRBV18 | . | CASSLQTPQAYNEQFF